This T cell receptor (beta chain) was documented in a study of blood T cell repertoires in COVID-19. Study overall: The United States, Italy and Spain provided the acute and convalescent COVID-19 samples.

Germline loops: CDR1 SGHKS, CDR2 YYEKEE (reference sequence). The CDR3 consists of 13 residues. V was cut by 5 bases and J by 6 bases, with 11 bases left in between. Data came from immunoSEQ multiplex PCR; TCRdb stores just in-frame clones and leaves some out. The table has roughly 140,000 clones, 90% seen once. This TCR was recovered from a woman older than 75 with acute or convalescent COVID-19. Sequencing was carried out using peripheral blood. The chain links TRBV5-5 to TRBJ2-2; D call uncertain. CDR3 amino acids: CASSLARSGELFF. CDR3 nucleotide sequence: TGTGCCAGCAGTTTAGCCCGGTCCGGGGAGCTGTTTTTT.